This T cell receptor (beta chain) was captured by sequencing in a study of technical replicates of blood from several donors. Assay: immunoSEQ multiplex PCR; the TCRdb copy retains only in-frame clones and omits some. This table holds 80,000 or so clones, 95% to 99% found once. Sequenced material: T cells isolated from PBMCs. This clonotype was obtained from a human donor in good health.

CDR3 amino acids: CASSSFGTVSYNEQFF. The CDR3 nucleotides are TGTGCCAGCAGCTCCTTCGGGACAGTGTCCTACAATGAGCAGTTCTTC. The rearrangement uses TRBV7-8 and TRBJ2-1; TRBD1 agrees at 7 bases. V gave up 4 bases and J gave up 1 base; unmatched junction bases: 7. From germline, CDR1 is SGHVS and CDR2 FQNEAQ. The CDR3 spans 16 residues.